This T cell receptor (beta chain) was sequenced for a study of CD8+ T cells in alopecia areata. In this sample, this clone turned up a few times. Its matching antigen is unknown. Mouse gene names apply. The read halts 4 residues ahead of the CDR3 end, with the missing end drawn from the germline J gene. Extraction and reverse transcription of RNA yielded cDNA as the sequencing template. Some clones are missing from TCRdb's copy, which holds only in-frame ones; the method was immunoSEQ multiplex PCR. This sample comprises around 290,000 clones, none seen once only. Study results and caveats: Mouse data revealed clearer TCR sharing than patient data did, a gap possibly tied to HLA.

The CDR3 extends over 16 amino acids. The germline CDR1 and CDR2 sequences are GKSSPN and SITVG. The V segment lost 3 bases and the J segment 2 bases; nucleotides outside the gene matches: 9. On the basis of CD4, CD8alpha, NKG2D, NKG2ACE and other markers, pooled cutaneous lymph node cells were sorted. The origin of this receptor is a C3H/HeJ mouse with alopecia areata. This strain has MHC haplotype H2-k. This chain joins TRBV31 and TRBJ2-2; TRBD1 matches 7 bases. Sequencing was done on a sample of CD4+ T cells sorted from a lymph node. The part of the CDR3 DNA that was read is TGTGCCTGGAGCCGCAACCGGGACAGTAACACCGGG. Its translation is CAWSRNRDSNTG. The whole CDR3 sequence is CAWSRNRDSNTGQLYF.